This is a list of T cell receptor beta chains from one sample in a study of a mutant IDH1 vaccine in newly diagnosed glioma. These receptors' targets are unknown. Using immunoSEQ multiplex PCR, the repertoire was profiled, and TCRdb retains in-frame clones only, with some absent. This table has about 68,000 clones, 80% to 85% appearing once. This material consisted of PBMCs, taken from a glioma patient whose treatment included an IDH1 peptide vaccine. Every receptor here comes from a man younger than 30 with glioma. The CDR3 runs from the conserved cysteine through the conserved F or W. The D gene is left open where the match is weak. A row's size may be missing; if present it is once, few, many or a size class.

TRBD2 | NA | TRBJ2-5 | TRBV7-9 | CASSAPGGVETQYF | TGTGCCAGCAGCGCACCGGGGGGGGTGGAGACCCAGTACTTC
TRBD1 | few | TRBJ1-1 | TRBV27 | CASSYTGETEAFF | TGTGCCAGCAGTTACACAGGGGAGACTGAAGCTTTCTTT
NA | NA | TRBJ2-5 | TRBV30 | CAWSKGRIKETQYF | TGTGCCTGGAGTAAGGGACGGATTAAAGAGACCCAGTACTTC
NA | NA | TRBJ2-7 | TRBV5-1 | CASSPTALGDYEQYF | TGCGCCAGCAGCCCGACAGCGCTCGGGGATTACGAGCAGTACTTC
NA | NA | TRBJ2-2 | TRBV19 | CASRGQQYTGELFF | TGTGCCAGCCGCGGACAGCAATACACCGGGGAGCTGTTTTTT
TRBD1 | NA | TRBJ1-2 | TRBV25-1 | CASSADRGYGYTF | TGTGCCAGCAGTGCCGACAGGGGTTACGGCTACACCTTC
NA | NA | TRBJ1-3 | TRBV9 | CASSEYRIAEGNTIYF | TGTGCCAGCAGCGAATACCGTATTGCAGAAGGAAACACCATATATTTT
NA | NA | TRBJ1-2 | TRBV5-4 | CASTSSAREANYGYTF | TGTGCCAGCACTTCCTCAGCCAGAGAAGCAAACTATGGCTACACCTTC
NA | NA | TRBJ1-2 | TRBV9 | CASSVDKGGNYGYTF | TGTGCCAGCAGCGTAGATAAGGGAGGTAACTATGGCTACACCTTC
NA | NA | TRBJ2-3 | TRBV29-1 | CSVTGTITDTQYF | TGCAGCGTCACCGGGACAATCACAGATACGCAGTATTTT
TRBD2 | NA | TRBJ2-3 | TRBV4-3 | CASSQDSGWYSSTDTQYF | TGCGCCAGCAGCCAAGATAGCGGGTGGTACAGTTCCACAGATACGCAGTATTTT
NA | NA | TRBJ1-2 | TRBV6-1 | CASSEDGYYGYTF | TGTGCCAGCAGTGAAGACGGCTACTATGGCTACACCTTC
NA | NA | TRBJ2-1 | TRBV5-1 | CASSLVSGGYNEQFF | TGCGCCAGCAGCTTGGTTTCGGGCGGTTACAATGAGCAGTTCTTC
TRBD2 | NA | TRBJ2-3 | TRBV5-4 | CASSLPSGSTDTQYF | TGTGCCAGCAGCCTCCCTAGCGGAAGCACAGATACGCAGTATTTT
TRBD1 | NA | TRBJ2-7 | TRBV5-1 | CASSFGTGARGAYEQYF | TGCGCCAGCAGCTTCGGGACAGGGGCCCGCGGAGCCTACGAGCAGTACTTC
TRBD1 | NA | TRBJ2-7 | TRBV19 | CASSNRGKFPYEQYF | TGTGCCAGTAGCAACAGGGGTAAGTTCCCCTACGAGCAGTACTTC
NA | NA | TRBJ1-1 | TRBV6-5 | CASSNPGKAEAFF | TGTGCCAGCAGTAACCCAGGGAAGGCTGAAGCTTTCTTT
NA | NA | TRBJ2-5 | TRBV6-5 | CASSYDRAWETQYF | TGTGCCAGCAGTTACGACCGGGCTTGGGAGACCCAGTACTTC
NA | NA | TRBJ2-2 | TRBV7-3 | CASSFVGTNTGELFF | TGTGCCAGCAGCTTCGTCGGAACGAACACCGGGGAGCTGTTTTTT
NA | NA | TRBJ2-2 | TRBV5-5 | CASSSDSRVATGELFF | TGTGCCAGCAGCTCAGACTCCAGGGTAGCCACCGGGGAGCTGTTTTTT
NA | NA | TRBJ1-3 | TRBV5-1 | CASSPTGANTIYF | TGCGCCAGCAGCCCGACCGGGGCGAACACCATATATTTT
NA | NA | TRBJ2-3 | TRBV9 | CASSVGAGDSTDTQYF | TGTGCCAGCAGCGTAGGGGCAGGGGATAGCACAGATACGCAGTATTTT
NA | NA | TRBJ1-1 | TRBV7-2 | CASSLRSGIAFF | TGTGCCAGCAGCTTAAGGTCTGGTATTGCTTTCTTT
NA | NA | TRBJ1-2 | TRBV6-5 | CASSYTWDYYGYTF | TGTGCCAGCAGTTATACTTGGGACTACTATGGCTACACCTTC
NA | NA | TRBJ2-2 | TRBV5-6 | CASSFTGELFF | TGTGCCAGCAGTTTCACCGGGGAGCTGTTTTTT
NA | NA | TRBJ2-7 | TRBV7-9 | CATAGGPYEQYF | TGTGCAACGGCCGGGGGCCCCTACGAGCAGTACTTC
TRBD2 | NA | TRBJ2-1 | TRBV6-1 | CASSEAYGRAFNEQFF | TGTGCCAGCAGTGAAGCTTACGGGAGGGCCTTCAATGAGCAGTTCTTC
TRBD1 | NA | TRBJ2-1 | TRBV7-8 | CASSLARTGGLLDNEQFF | TGTGCCAGCAGCTTAGCGCGGACAGGGGGCCTTCTTGACAATGAGCAGTTCTTC
NA | NA | TRBJ1-2 | TRBV2 | CASSVAGLSYTF | TGTGCCAGCAGTGTGGCAGGTCTGAGCTACACCTTC
NA | few | TRBJ1-5 | TRBV19 | CASSSTMRGRNQPQHF | TGTGCCAGTAGTTCCACGATGAGAGGGCGCAATCAGCCCCAGCATTTT
NA | few | TRBJ1-5 | TRBV9 | CASSVGGGGSNQPQHF | TGTGCCAGCAGCGTAGGGGGAGGGGGTAGCAATCAGCCCCAGCATTTT
NA | NA | TRBJ2-1 | TRBV11-3 | CASSLVPYNEQFF | TGTGCCAGCAGCTTAGTACCCTACAATGAGCAGTTCTTC
TRBD1 | NA | TRBJ1-1 | TRBV27 | CASSLTGSNTEAFF | TGTGCCAGCAGTTTGACAGGGTCGAACACTGAAGCTTTCTTT
NA | NA | TRBJ2-7 | TRBV5-1 | CASSGTYEQYF | TGCGCCAGCAGCGGTACCTACGAGCAGTACTTC
TRBD2 | NA | TRBJ2-3 | TRBV28 | CASSLWPLYAGGSTDTQYF | TGTGCCAGCAGTTTATGGCCCCTTTACGCGGGGGGCTCCACAGATACGCAGTATTTT
TRBD1 | NA | TRBJ1-1 | TRBV4-3 | CASSPQPGQGNTEAFF | TGCGCCAGCAGCCCCCAACCGGGACAGGGAAACACTGAAGCTTTCTTT
TRBD2 | NA | TRBJ2-1 | TRBV30 | CAWSQASGMYNEQFF | TGTGCCTGGAGTCAGGCTAGCGGGATGTACAATGAGCAGTTCTTC
NA | NA | TRBJ1-5 | TRBV4-3 | CASSQDLGREVDYSNQPQHF | TGCGCCAGCAGCCAAGATCTTGGCAGGGAGGTGGATTATAGCAATCAGCCCCAGCATTTT
NA | NA | TRBJ2-5 | TRBV6-5 | CASSLLDSKTQYF | TGTGCCAGCAGTCTTCTGGACAGTAAGACCCAGTACTTC
TRBD1 | NA | TRBJ1-1 | TRBV10-3 | CAIGTGADTEAFF | TGTGCCATCGGGACAGGGGCGGACACTGAAGCTTTCTTT
NA | NA | TRBJ2-7 | TRBV5-6 | CASSFSEQYF | TGTGCCAGCAGCTTCTCCGAGCAGTACTTC
NA | NA | TRBJ1-2 | TRBV13 | CASSLRDSYGYTF | TGTGCCAGCAGCTTAAGAGACTCCTATGGCTACACCTTC
NA | NA | TRBJ2-7 | TRBV5-4 | CASRPGRTPLSSYEQYF | TGTGCCAGCAGGCCCGGACGGACGCCTTTGAGCTCCTACGAGCAGTACTTC
NA | NA | TRBJ2-3 | TRBV7-2 | CASSLMTITDTQYF | TGTGCCAGCAGCTTAATGACTATCACAGATACGCAGTATTTT
NA | NA | TRBJ1-1 | TRBV5-6 | CASSLPGKGDTEAFF | TGTGCCAGCAGCTTGCCAGGGAAAGGGGACACTGAAGCTTTCTTT
TRBD1 | NA | TRBJ1-4 | TRBV7-2 | CASSLARGTVNEKLFF | TGTGCCAGCAGCTTAGCGCGCGGGACAGTAAATGAAAAACTGTTTTTT
NA | NA | TRBJ1-2 | TRBV7-2 | CASSLAPHGGGYGYTF | TGTGCCAGCAGCTTAGCCCCACACGGGGGGGGCTATGGCTACACCTTC
NA | NA | TRBJ1-1 | TRBV5-6 | CASSLSTNTEAFF | TGTGCCAGCAGCTTATCCACGAACACTGAAGCTTTCTTT
NA | NA | TRBJ2-7 | TRBV30 | CAWSSQVYEQYF | TGTGCCTGGAGTTCGCAGGTCTACGAGCAGTACTTC
NA | NA | TRBJ1-4 | TRBV6-1 | CASSVMGGSNEKLFF | TGTGCCAGCAGTGTCATGGGGGGAAGTAATGAAAAACTGTTTTTT
NA | NA | TRBJ2-1 | TRBV6-6 | CASKGVSRYYNEQFF | TGTGCCAGTAAAGGGGTATCCCGTTACTACAATGAGCAGTTCTTC
NA | NA | TRBJ2-2 | TRBV19 | CASSGLDQNTGELFF | TGTGCCAGTAGTGGACTCGACCAGAACACCGGGGAGCTGTTTTTT